This T cell receptor (beta chain) came from a study of molecular identifiers for immune sequencing clone quantification. Across the study: Replicates involved a five-way split of RNA from roughly 21,000 or 96,000 naive CD8 cells, with sequencing of four.

There are 15 residues in the CDR3. The V gene's germline CDR1 is MGHRA and CDR2 YSYEKL. V was cut by 7 bases and J by 2 bases, with 16 bases left in between. One entry per CDR3 protein results from TCRdb running MiXCR on the PCR reads. The repertoire includes approximately 590,000 distinct CDR3 sequences, around 25% of them detected once, and around 0.78% sits in the top ten. Isolation of naive CD8 T cells was achieved by sorting on a CD8+CD4-CCR7+CD45RA+ phenotype. The material sequenced was naive CD8+ T cells from blood, with Jurkat cell RNA spiked in. Stated subset: FACS-sorted CD8+CD4-CCR7+CD45RA+ naive T cells. The chain has TRBV4-1 and TRBJ2-3; D might be TRBD2 (6 bases). The clonotype comes from a human donor in good health. Some libraries in this study had Jurkat cell RNA spiked in. In DNA, the CDR3 is TGCGCCAGCACCCCCCACGCGGGGTACACAGATACGCAGTATTTT. Encoded protein: CASTPHAGYTDTQYF.